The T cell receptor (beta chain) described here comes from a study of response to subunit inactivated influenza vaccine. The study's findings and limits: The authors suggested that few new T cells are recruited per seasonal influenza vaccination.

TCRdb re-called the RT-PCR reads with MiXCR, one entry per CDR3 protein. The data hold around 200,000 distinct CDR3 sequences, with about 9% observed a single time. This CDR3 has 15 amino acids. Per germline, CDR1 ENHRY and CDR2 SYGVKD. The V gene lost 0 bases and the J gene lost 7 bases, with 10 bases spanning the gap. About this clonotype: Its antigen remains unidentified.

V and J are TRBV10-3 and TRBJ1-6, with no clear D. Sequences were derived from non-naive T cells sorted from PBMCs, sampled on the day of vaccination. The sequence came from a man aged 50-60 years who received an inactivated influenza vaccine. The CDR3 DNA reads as TGTGCCATCAGTGAGTCTCATGGAAGGAATTCACCCCTCCACTTT. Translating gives CAISESHGRNSPLHF.